This TCR beta chain was found in a study of blood T cell repertoires in COVID-19 (dated by TCRdb to 2018 to 2021). Background on the whole study: The collaborator samples originated in the United States, Italy and Spain and spanned the acute and convalescent phases of COVID-19. The prospective study material was composed of cDNA or gDNA derived from T cells, B-cell-depleted T cells, or PBMCs. Deeply sampled blood TCRbeta repertoires from subjects exposed to, actively infected with, or recovered from COVID-19 were included in the dataset. A freely available public database, intended as a resource for researchers studying the immune response to SARS-CoV-2, is where the repertoires were released. Samples came from the ongoing ImmuneRACE study (first 160 participants) plus 1,254 subjects from 6 global collaborators. Sample metadata almost always included a de-identified subject ID, COVID-19 status, age in years and sex. Where available, HLA class I and class II types were obtained from metadata supplied by the sample provider rather than from assay-based typing.

Comment on this clone: The antigen this receptor binds is unknown. No base qualities exist here, and no much larger clone lies one base off it. Other DNA sequences of this sample code for an identical CDR3.

General conclusions and limits of the study: The amount of clinical and demographic metadata varied by source and participant and was provided uncurated.

TCRbeta CDR3 regions were amplified from genomic DNA by means of the immunoSEQ Assay, a bias-controlled multiplex PCR. The study's processing was this. The number of nucleated cells in each sample was estimated by amplification of reference gene primers within the assay. To quantify the absolute abundance of each unique TCRbeta CDR3 rearrangement, sequence reads were collapsed and filtered. For each sample, productive Simpson clonality was calculated as the square root of Simpson's diversity index across productive rearrangements. TCRdb holds this immuneACCESS table with in-frame rearrangements only. Some clones are missing; in checked studies, unresolved V genes explain under half, and the rest has no known cause. The D gene and trimming were derived from the DNA, and the V and J assignments and clone size from that table. This sample is represented by 360,000 or so clones; roughly 86% of them were singletons. 0.85% to 1.3% of the sample is taken by the ten largest.

Trimming takes 0 bases from V and 2 bases from J, and the germline ends sit 6 bases apart. The germline V gene supplies CDR1 SGDLS and CDR2 YYNGEE. The CDR3 spans 14 residues, from the cysteine through the phenylalanine. This entry keeps only the CDR3 DNA: 42 bases, framed from base 1. Participants in the prospective study were aged 18 to 89 years, lived in about two dozen United States geographic areas, and enrolled through a virtual design. In the prospective study, cohorts were assigned on the basis of participant-reported clinical history obtained from a screening survey and a study questionnaire. Exposed participants had been in contact, within 2 weeks of entering the study, with a person who had a PCR-confirmed or clinician-diagnosed case of COVID-19. In the prospective study, mobile phlebotomists collected whole blood, serum and a nasopharyngeal or oropharyngeal swab from each participant. Participants in the prospective study had the option to provide additional blood draws and questionnaires over a roughly two-month period. Before DNA extraction, prospective study blood samples were shipped either frozen or at room temperature.

The sample was PBMCs or T cells enriched from blood (not recorded which). The sequence links TRBV9 to TRBJ1-5; there is no confident call for the D gene. The source of this sequence is a woman in her 30s who had been exposed to COVID-19. The bases are TGTGCCAGCAGCGTAGGTGCGGGCAATCAGCCCCAGCATTTT. This encodes CASSVGAGNQPQHF.